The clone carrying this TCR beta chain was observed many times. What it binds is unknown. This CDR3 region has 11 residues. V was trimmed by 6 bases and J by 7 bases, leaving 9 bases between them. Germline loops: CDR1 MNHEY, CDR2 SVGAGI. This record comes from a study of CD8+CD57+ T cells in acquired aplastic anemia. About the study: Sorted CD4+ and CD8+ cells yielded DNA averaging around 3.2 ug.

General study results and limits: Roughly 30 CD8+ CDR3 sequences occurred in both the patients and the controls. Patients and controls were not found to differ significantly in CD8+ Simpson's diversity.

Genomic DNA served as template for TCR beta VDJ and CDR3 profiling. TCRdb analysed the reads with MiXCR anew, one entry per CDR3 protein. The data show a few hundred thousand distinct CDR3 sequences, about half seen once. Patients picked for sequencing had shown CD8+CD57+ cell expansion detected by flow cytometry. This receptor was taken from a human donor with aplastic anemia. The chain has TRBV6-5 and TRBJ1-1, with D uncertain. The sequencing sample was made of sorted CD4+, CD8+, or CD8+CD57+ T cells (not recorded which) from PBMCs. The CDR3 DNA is TGTGCCAGCAGGGGAAGGGTTGAAGCTTTCTTT. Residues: CASRGRVEAFF.